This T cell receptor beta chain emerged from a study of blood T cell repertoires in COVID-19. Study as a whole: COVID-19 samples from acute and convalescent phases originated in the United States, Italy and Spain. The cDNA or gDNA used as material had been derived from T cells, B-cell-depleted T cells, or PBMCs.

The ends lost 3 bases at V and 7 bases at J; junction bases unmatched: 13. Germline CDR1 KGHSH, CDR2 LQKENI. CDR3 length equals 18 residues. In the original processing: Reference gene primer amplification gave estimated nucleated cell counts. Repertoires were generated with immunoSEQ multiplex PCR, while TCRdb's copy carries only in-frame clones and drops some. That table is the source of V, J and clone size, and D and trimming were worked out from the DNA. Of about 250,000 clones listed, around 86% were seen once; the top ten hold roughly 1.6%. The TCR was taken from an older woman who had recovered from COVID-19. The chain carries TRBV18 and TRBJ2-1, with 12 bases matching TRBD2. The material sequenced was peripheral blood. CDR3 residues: CASSPTRTSGDRGNEQFF. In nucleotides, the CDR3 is TGTGCCAGCTCACCGACAAGGACTAGCGGGGACCGGGGGAATGAGCAGTTCTTC.